These 7 T cell receptor beta chains share one sample of origin, sequenced in a study of shared clonotypes between healthy human individuals. Method: immunoSEQ multiplex PCR; TCRdb's copy keeps in-frame clones and lacks some. The repertoire holds 2 million to 3 million clones, approximately 94% seen once, with about 0.38% in the top ten. Sequenced: naive CD4+ T cells from PBMCs. Regarding subset: CD45RA+ positively selected. Receptors originate from a young man in good health. Some clones in this sample may be carry-over from other donors' samples.

The CDR3 region is CASSLGLQGTDTQYF. The CDR3 DNA sequence: TGCGCCAGCAGCTTGGGACTGCAGGGCACAGATACGCAGTATTTT. The chain has TRBV5-1 and TRBJ2-3; no clear D gene. Germline CDR1 reads SGHRS; CDR2 reads YFSETQ. Trimming shortened V by 0 bases and J by 1 base, and 9 bases separated the two germline ends. The CDR3 length is 15 residues.

V gene TRBV28 combines with J gene TRBJ2-4; 7 nucleotides align to TRBD1. The CDR3 is 15 amino acids. V lost 6 bases, J lost 7 bases, and 12 bases stayed unmatched. The germline CDR1 and CDR2 sequences are MDHEN and SYDVKM. The DNA of the CDR3 is TGTGCCAGCAGCGCTCTAGGGGGCCCCTTTAACATTCAGTACTTC. Translating gives CASSALGGPFNIQYF.

J is TRBJ2-5 and V is TRBV29-1; D is unresolved. The DNA matches TRBJ2-7 better at its end, which makes the J call doubtful. Germline V gene data show CDR1 as SQVTM and CDR2 as ANQGSEA. The CDR3 has 12 amino acids. CDR3 residues: CSSRGPSYEQYF. The CDR3 bases are TGCAGCTCCAGAGGCCCGTCCTACGAGCAGTACTTC.

V usage is TRBV20-1 and J usage is TRBJ1-1; D gene ambiguous. The CDR3 covers 11 residues. CDR1 is DFQATT and CDR2 is SNEGSKA in the germline V gene (reference sequence). V lost 5 bases to trimming and J lost 7 bases, with 11 bases between them. CDR3 nucleotide sequence: TGCAGTGCTTCCCTTCCCCTTGAAGCTTTCTTT. This translates into CSASLPLEAFF.

The V and J genes are TRBV5-1 and TRBJ2-1; 10 bases match TRBD2. This CDR3 comprises 15 residues. After removal of 0 bases from V and 7 bases from J, the junction contained 4 bases not matched to a gene. Germline lookup yields CDR1 SGHRS and CDR2 YFSETQ. The DNA for the CDR3 is TGCGCCAGCAGCTTGGCCAGGACTAGCGGAAATGAGCAGTTCTTC. It specifies CASSLARTSGNEQFF. The full variable domain, in which reference TRBV5-1 and TRBJ2-1 provide the parts outside the CDR3, is KAGVTQTPRYLIKTRGQQVTLSCSPISGHRSVSWYQQTPGQGLQFLFEYFSETQRNKGNFPGRFSGRQFSNSRSEMNVSTLELGDSALYLCASSLARTSGNEQFFGPGTRLTVL.

The chain has TRBV27 and TRBJ2-6, with unresolved D. The CDR3 spans 17 residues. Germline CDR1 and CDR2: MNHEY and SMNVEV (reference sequence). Trimming stripped 6 bases from V and 2 bases from J, with 17 bases between. CDR3 coding DNA: TGTGCCAGCAGGCGCTATAGCACATCACCTGGGGCCAACGTCCTGACTTTC. It yields the protein CASRRYSTSPGANVLTF. Looking up the rest from reference TRBV27 and TRBJ2-6 gives the full variable domain: EAQVTQNPRYLITVTGKKLTVTCSQNMNHEYMSWYRQDPGLGLRQIYYSMNVEVTDKGDVPEGYKVSRKEKRNFPLILESPSPNQTSLYFCASRRYSTSPGANVLTFGAGSRLTVL.

The chain combines TRBV7-9 with TRBJ2-1; no clear D gene. CDR1 is SEHNR, CDR2 FQNEAQ, per germline (reference sequence). The CDR3 covers 14 residues. Trimming removed 2 bases at V and 3 bases at J, with 8 bases between. CDR3 nucleotides: TGTGCCAGCAGCTTAAGTCACAGCTACAATGAGCAGTTCTTC. It codes for CASSLSHSYNEQFF.